This T cell receptor (beta chain) was sequenced for a study of a mutant IDH1 vaccine in newly diagnosed glioma. Overall study context: Sex among treated patients split about 62% male, about 40% female; mean age was approximately 40 years.

Time point specified: week 5, during vaccination. It was 300 ug of mutant IDH1 20-mer peptide that made up each vaccine dose, given with topical imiquimod. CDR1 and CDR2 (germline): LNHDA, SQIVND (reference sequence). CDR3 length: 14 amino acids. V shed 3 bases and J shed 4 bases, with 10 bases lying between them. Data came from immunoSEQ multiplex PCR; TCRdb stores just in-frame clones and leaves some out. This sample has 50,000 to 75,000 clones, with around 84% found just once. About this clone: The target antigen is unknown.

Study-level points and caveats: Patients showed vaccine-induced immune responses at a rate of approximately 95%.

The sample consisted of PBMCs, taken from a glioma patient whose treatment included an IDH1 peptide vaccine. This chain uses TRBV19 with TRBJ1-3, with D perhaps TRBD1 (6 bases). The receptor's source is a woman aged 45 to 65 with glioma. The CDR3 reads CASSMWGAGNTIYF. As DNA, the CDR3 is TGTGCCAGTAGTATGTGGGGGGCAGGAAACACCATATATTTT. The entire variable domain, with the rest obtained from reference TRBV19 and TRBJ1-3, is as follows: DGGITQSPKYLFRKEGQNVTLSCEQNLNHDAMYWYRQDPGQGLRLIYYSQIVNDFQKGDIAEGYSVSREKKESFPLTVTSAQKNPTAFYLCASSMWGAGNTIYFGEGSWLTVV.